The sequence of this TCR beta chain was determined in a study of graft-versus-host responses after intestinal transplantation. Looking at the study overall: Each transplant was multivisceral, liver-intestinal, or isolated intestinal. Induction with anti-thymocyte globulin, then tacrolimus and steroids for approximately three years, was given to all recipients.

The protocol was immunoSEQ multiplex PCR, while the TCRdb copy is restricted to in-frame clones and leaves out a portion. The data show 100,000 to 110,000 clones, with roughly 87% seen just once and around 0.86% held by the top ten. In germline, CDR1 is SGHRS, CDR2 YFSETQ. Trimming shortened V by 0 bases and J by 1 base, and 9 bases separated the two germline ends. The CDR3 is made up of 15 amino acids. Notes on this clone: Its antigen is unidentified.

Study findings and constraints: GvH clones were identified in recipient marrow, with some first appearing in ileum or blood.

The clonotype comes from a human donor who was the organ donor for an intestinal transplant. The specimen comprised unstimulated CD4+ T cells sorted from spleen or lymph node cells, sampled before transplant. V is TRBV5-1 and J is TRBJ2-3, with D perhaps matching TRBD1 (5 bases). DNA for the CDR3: TGCGCCAGCAGCTTGGAAGGGGTAGGCACAGATACGCAGTATTTT. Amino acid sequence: CASSLEGVGTDTQYF.